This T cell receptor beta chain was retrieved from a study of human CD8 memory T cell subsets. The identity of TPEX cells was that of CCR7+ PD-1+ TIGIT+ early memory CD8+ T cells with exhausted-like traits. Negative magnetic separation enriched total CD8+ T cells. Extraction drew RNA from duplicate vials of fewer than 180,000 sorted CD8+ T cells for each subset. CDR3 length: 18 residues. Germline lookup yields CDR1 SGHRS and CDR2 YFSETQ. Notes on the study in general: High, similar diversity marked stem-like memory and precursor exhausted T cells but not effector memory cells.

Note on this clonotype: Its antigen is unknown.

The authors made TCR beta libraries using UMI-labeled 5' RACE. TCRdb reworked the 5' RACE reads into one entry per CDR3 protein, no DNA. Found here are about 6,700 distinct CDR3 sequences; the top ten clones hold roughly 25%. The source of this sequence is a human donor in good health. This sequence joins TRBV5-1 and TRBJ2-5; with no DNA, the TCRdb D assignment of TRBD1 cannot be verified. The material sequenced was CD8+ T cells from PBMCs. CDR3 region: CASSRFPPGLRQVETQYF.